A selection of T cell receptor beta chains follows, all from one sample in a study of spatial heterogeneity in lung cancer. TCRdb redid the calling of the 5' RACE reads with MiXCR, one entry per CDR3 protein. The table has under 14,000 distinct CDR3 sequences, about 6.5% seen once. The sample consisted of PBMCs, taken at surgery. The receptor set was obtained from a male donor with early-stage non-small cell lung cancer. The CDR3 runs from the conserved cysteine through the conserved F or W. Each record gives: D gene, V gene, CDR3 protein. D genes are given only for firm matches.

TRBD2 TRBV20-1 CSAKPPSGKNEQFF
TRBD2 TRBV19 CASTGLALGANVLTF
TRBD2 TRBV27 CASENRTGLARYEQYF
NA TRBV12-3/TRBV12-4 CASSFKSSGANVLTF
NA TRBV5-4 CATQSGLARETQYF
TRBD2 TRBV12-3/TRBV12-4 CASRPTSGGETQYF
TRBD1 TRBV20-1 CSAGRTGGIGELFF
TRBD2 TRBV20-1 CSGSGGDVLYQETQYF
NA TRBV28 CASSSDSSSYNEQFF
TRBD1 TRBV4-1 CASSPINRGTGELFF
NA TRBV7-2 CASSLLVSTDTQYF
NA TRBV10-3 CAISGSGGDQPQHF
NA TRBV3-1 CASSQGANTEAFF
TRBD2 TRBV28 CASRPQAGLSGANVLTF
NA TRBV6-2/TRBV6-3 CASSRTQGYEQYF
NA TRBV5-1 CASMGTPANTEAFF
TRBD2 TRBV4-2 CASSQDRGGHETQYF
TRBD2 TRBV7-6 CVSSLRRGAYEQYF
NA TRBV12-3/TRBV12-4 CASSLSNLGFYYEQYF
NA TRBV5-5 CASSPLRASSSYNEQFF
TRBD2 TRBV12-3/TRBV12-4 CASSLRGGGAATSSTDTQYF
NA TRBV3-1 CASSQARAYEQYF
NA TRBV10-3 CAISERGYEQYF
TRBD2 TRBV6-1 CASSEAGGGSYNEQFF
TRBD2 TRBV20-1 CSGKGLSIDTQYF
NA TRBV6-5 CASSYNGVPQETQYF
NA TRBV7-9 CASTRVRGYTF
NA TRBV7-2 CASSLAGVSTDTQYF
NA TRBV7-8 CASSFGGKNTEAFF
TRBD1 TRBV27 CASSSRDRATGELFF
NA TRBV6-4 CASSDSPGDTDTQYF
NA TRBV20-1 CSARDWLGSSYEQYF
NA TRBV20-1 CSATPQGDLQETQYF
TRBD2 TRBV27 CASSTGLASTDTQYF
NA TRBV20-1 CSAQTGGAPNTEAFF
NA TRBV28 CASSQEDSPLHF
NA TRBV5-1 CASSSLGTEAFF